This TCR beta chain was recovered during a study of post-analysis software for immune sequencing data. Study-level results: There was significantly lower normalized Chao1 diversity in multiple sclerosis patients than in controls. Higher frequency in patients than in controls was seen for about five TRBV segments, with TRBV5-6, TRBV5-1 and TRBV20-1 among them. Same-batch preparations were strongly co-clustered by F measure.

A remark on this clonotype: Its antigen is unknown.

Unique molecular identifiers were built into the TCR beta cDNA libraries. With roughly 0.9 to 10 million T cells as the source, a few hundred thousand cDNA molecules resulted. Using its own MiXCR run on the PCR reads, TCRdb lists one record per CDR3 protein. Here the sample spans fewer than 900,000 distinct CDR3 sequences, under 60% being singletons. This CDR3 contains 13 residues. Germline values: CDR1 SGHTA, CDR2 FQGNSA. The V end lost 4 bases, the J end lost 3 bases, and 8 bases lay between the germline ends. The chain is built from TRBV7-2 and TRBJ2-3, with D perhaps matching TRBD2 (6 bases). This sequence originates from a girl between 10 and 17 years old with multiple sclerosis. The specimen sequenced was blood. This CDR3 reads CASSSLATDTQYF. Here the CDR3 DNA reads TGTGCCAGCAGCTCGCTAGCGACAGATACGCAGTATTTT.